These T cell receptor beta chains were read from a single sample in a study of blood T cell repertoires in COVID-19. The assay was immunoSEQ multiplex PCR, and TCRdb's table has in-frame clones only and misses some. The repertoire holds some 120,000 clones, with roughly three quarters as singletons. The sequencing input was peripheral blood. All receptors come from a man in his forties with active or convalescent COVID-19. CDR3s include the opening cysteine and the closing phenylalanine or tryptophan. D genes are given only for firm matches. The listing skips clone size in some rows; elsewhere it reads once, few, many or a size class.

d_call j_call v_call clone_size cdr3_nt cdr3_aa
. TRBJ1-2 TRBV24-1 . TGTGCCACCAGCCCGACAGCAGCTAACTATGGCTACACCTTC CATSPTAANYGYTF
. TRBJ2-7 TRBV25-1 . TGTGCCAGCAGTGGGGTGGGTTTGACTATAGTACCTTCCTACGAGCAGTACTTC CASSGVGLTIVPSYEQYF
. TRBJ2-1 TRBV24-1 . TGTGCCACCAGTGATCCCGGGACATGGTTGGGCTCTAATGAGCAGTTCTTC CATSDPGTWLGSNEQFF
. TRBJ2-5 TRBV9 . TGTGCCAGCAGCGTAGGAAGAGCCTCGGAGACCCAGTACTTC CASSVGRASETQYF
TRBD2 TRBJ2-1 TRBV3-1/TRBV3-2 . TGTGCCAGCAGCCAAGCTAGCGGGGGGCCGTGGTACAATGAGCAGTTCTTC CASSQASGGPWYNEQFF
. TRBJ1-4 TRBV30 once TGTGCCTGGAGTTTAAACCGGGGGGCTAATGAAAAACTGTTTTTT CAWSLNRGANEKLFF
. TRBJ2-1 TRBV9 few TGTGCCAGCAGCGTCGCCCGGGACTTTTACAATGAGCAGTTCTTC CASSVARDFYNEQFF
. TRBJ2-3 TRBV10-3 . TGTGCCATCAGGCCTGGTATCGGTAGCACAGATACGCAGTATTTT CAIRPGIGSTDTQYF
TRBD2 TRBJ2-1 TRBV5-1 . TGCGCCAGCACCCCCCGGGGGGGCTTAGGCTACAATGAGCAGTTCTTC CASTPRGGLGYNEQFF
. TRBJ1-5 TRBV6-5 . TGTGCCAGCAGACCAACAGGGCTCGTAGGGCCCCAGCATTTT CASRPTGLVGPQHF
. TRBJ2-3 TRBV11-3 . TGTGCCAGCAGCTATTTACAGGGTTCGCGACGAAGCACAGATACGCAGTATTTT CASSYLQGSRRSTDTQYF
. TRBJ1-1 TRBV5-4 . TGTGCCAGCAGCCCCCCAGGGTGGAGCACTGAAGCTTTCTTT CASSPPGWSTEAFF
. TRBJ2-7 TRBV14 . TGTGCCAGCAGCCAAGATCCGGCTAGCGACGAGCAGTACTTC CASSQDPASDEQYF
TRBD1 TRBJ1-3 TRBV6-5 . TGTGCCAGCGGTTCGGGACAGGGGCCAGGAAACACCATATATTTT CASGSGQGPGNTIYF
. TRBJ1-5 TRBV19 . TGTGCCAGTAGTATGAGAGTAGTGGGCAGGGTTCAGCCCCAGCATTTT CASSMRVVGRVQPQHF
. TRBJ1-1 TRBV6-4 . TGTGCCAGCAGGGAAGGGGGGGCGGACACTGAAGCTTTCTTT CASREGGADTEAFF
TRBD1 TRBJ1-5 TRBV24-1 . TGTGCCACCAGTGATTCAAGGGGGGGACAGGGGAAAACAACCCAGCATTTT CATSDSRGGQGKTTQHF
. TRBJ1-2 TRBV5-1 . TGCGCCAGCAGCTTGAGCCAGGGATTGTATGGCTACACCTTC CASSLSQGLYGYTF
. TRBJ2-5 TRBV5-6 . TGTGCCAGCAGCTTGGCTCGAGGCCGGGGAGAGACCCAGTACTTC CASSLARGRGETQYF
TRBD1 TRBJ1-2 TRBV5-6 . TGTGCCAGCAGATCTCAGACGGACAGGGACTATGGCTACACCTTC CASRSQTDRDYGYTF
TRBD2 TRBJ2-7 TRBV7-2 many TGTGCCAGCGCATTCCTAGCGGCCAGTCTCTCCTACGAGCAGTACTTC CASAFLAASLSYEQYF
. TRBJ1-1 TRBV19 . TGTGCCAGTAGTATCCCGGGAGGGTACACTGAAGCTTTCTTT CASSIPGGYTEAFF
. TRBJ2-7 TRBV30 . TGTGCCTGGAAAGACAGATCTTACGAGCAGTACTTC CAWKDRSYEQYF
. TRBJ2-7 TRBV24-1 . TGTGCCACCAGTGATCGGACGGGGAAGCCCTACGAGCAGTACTTC CATSDRTGKPYEQYF
TRBD2 TRBJ2-1 TRBV5-4 . TGTGCCAGCAGCTTTGGGGGGGATTCGAGGAATGAGCAGTTCTTC CASSFGGDSRNEQFF
TRBD2 TRBJ2-3 TRBV7-2 . TGTGCCAGCAGCCCTGCGGGACTAGCGGGGGGGAGCACAGATACGCAGTATTTT CASSPAGLAGGSTDTQYF
. TRBJ1-1 TRBV12-3/TRBV12-4 . TGTGCCAGCAGTTTCACGGCGGCCACTGAAGCTTTCTTT CASSFTAATEAFF
. TRBJ1-2 TRBV28 . TGTGCCACCATCGCGGGGTTATATGGCTACACCTTC CATIAGLYGYTF
TRBD1 TRBJ1-2 TRBV6-1 . TGTGCCAGCAGTGGTCCTCCGGGACAGGCTAACTATGGCTACACCTTC CASSGPPGQANYGYTF
TRBD2 TRBJ2-2 TRBV28 . TGTGCCAGCAGTAGTTTAGCGGGGGGAACCGGGGAGCTGTTTTTT CASSSLAGGTGELFF
. TRBJ1-2 TRBV5-5 few TGTGCCAGCAGCACGGACAGCCACTATGGCTACACCTTC CASSTDSHYGYTF
. TRBJ1-2 TRBV29-1 . TGCAGCGTTGAAGATCTATCTATCTATGGCTACACCTTC CSVEDLSIYGYTF
. TRBJ1-5 TRBV6-1 . TGTGCCAGCAGTGAAGGGTCGGGCAATCAGCCCCAGCATTTT CASSEGSGNQPQHF
. TRBJ2-7 TRBV7-2 . TGTGCCAGCAGCTTAGGGCGGGGGGCCCTCTCAGGGGGCGAGCAGTACTTC CASSLGRGALSGGEQYF
TRBD2 TRBJ2-2 TRBV5-4 . TGTGCCCGCCGCGGCGCGGGGGGGCGGCCCGGGGAGCTGTTTTTT CARRGAGGRPGELFF
TRBD2 TRBJ2-1 TRBV7-8 . TGTGCCAGCAGCACACAGCCCCTCGGGACTAGCGGGGGTGATGAGCAGTTCTTC CASSTQPLGTSGGDEQFF
. TRBJ1-2 TRBV29-1 . TGCAGCGTTGGTCCGGCGGTCTATGGCTACACCTTC CSVGPAVYGYTF
. TRBJ1-5 TRBV3-1/TRBV3-2 . TGTGCCAGCAGCCGAGGAGTTGAGCAGCCCCAGCATTTT CASSRGVEQPQHF
. TRBJ1-1 TRBV12-3/TRBV12-4 . TGTGCCAGCCGAAAACGGGGGAACACTGAAGCTTTCTTT CASRKRGNTEAFF
. TRBJ1-6 TRBV6-5 . TGTGCCAGCATGGCCAGCTCCTATAATTCACCCCTCCACTTT CASMASSYNSPLHF
. TRBJ2-3 TRBV29-1 . TGCAGCGTTGAAGAAGGGCGGGGATCGGATACGCAGTATTTT CSVEEGRGSDTQYF
. TRBJ2-1 TRBV19 . TGTGCCAGTAGTACCCTGACTATTCGCTCCTACAATGAGCAGTTCTTC CASSTLTIRSYNEQFF
TRBD1 TRBJ1-5 TRBV4-3 once TGCGCCAGCAGCCAAGAGACAGGGTTCAATCAGCCCCAGCATTTT CASSQETGFNQPQHF
. TRBJ2-1 TRBV12-5 few TGTGCTAGTGGTATGGGGGCAGGGATCGGTGAGCAGTTCTTC CASGMGAGIGEQFF
TRBD1 TRBJ1-6 TRBV6-5 . TGTGCCAGCAGTTACGAGACAGGGGATAATTCACCCCTCCACTTT CASSYETGDNSPLHF
TRBD2 TRBJ2-1 TRBV4-2 few TGTGCCAGCAGCCAAGCCCCGGGACTAGCCATGAAGGAGCAGTTCTTC CASSQAPGLAMKEQFF
. TRBJ1-2 TRBV6-5 . TGTGCCAGCAGTTATACGAAAAGCTCTGGTTATGGCTACACCTTC CASSYTKSSGYGYTF
TRBD2 TRBJ2-1 TRBV19 . TGTGCCAGTAGTACTGGTGATAGCGGGATTGAGCAGTTCTTC CASSTGDSGIEQFF
TRBD1 TRBJ1-2 TRBV5-1 . TGCGCCAGCAGCTTGGGACAGGGAGGTGGCTACACCTTC CASSLGQGGGYTF
. TRBJ1-1 TRBV11-2 few TGTGCCAGCAGCCTGGGGGCTGCTGGCACTGAAGCTTTCTTT CASSLGAAGTEAFF
TRBD2 TRBJ2-7 TRBV5-4 . TGTGCCAGCAGCTTCGGGACTACCGGAGCCTACGAGCAGTACTTC CASSFGTTGAYEQYF
. TRBJ1-2 TRBV6-5 once TGTGCCAGCTCCCCCCCCCAGGGTCCCTATGGCTACACCTTC CASSPPQGPYGYTF
. TRBJ1-1 TRBV7-9 few TGTGCCAGCAGCTACGGACAAGCCAACACTGAAGCTTTCTTT CASSYGQANTEAFF
. TRBJ2-7 TRBV5-1 once TGCGCCAGCAGCCTTACCGGTTACGAGCAGTACTTC CASSLTGYEQYF
. TRBJ2-6 TRBV30 . TGTGCCTGGATTCGGGCGGGAACTCTAACCAACGTCCTGACTTTC CAWIRAGTLTNVLTF
TRBD1 TRBJ1-6 TRBV7-3 once TGTGCCAGCAGCTCAGGGGGCAGGGGGTCACCCCTCCACTTT CASSSGGRGSPLHF
. TRBJ1-5 TRBV24-1 . TGTGCCACCAGTGATTCAAGCTATAGCAATCAGCCCCAGCATTTT CATSDSSYSNQPQHF
. TRBJ2-7 TRBV11-3 . TGTGCCAGCAGCCGGGGTAGCTCCTACGAGCAGTACTTC CASSRGSSYEQYF
. TRBJ1-1 TRBV4-2 . TGTGCCAGCAGCCAAAGGACGGGGAATGAAGCTTTCTTT CASSQRTGNEAFF
. TRBJ2-5 TRBV5-1 . TGCGCCAGCAGCTCGGAGGGAAGGGGTGGGGAGACCCAGTACTTC CASSSEGRGGETQYF